The rows below give T cell receptor beta chains drawn from one sample of a study of CD4 T cells in relation to SARS-CoV-2 and coronaviruses. The assay was immunoSEQ multiplex PCR, and TCRdb's table has in-frame clones only and misses some. The repertoire holds more than 50,000 clones, with 86% as singletons. The sample consisted of memory CD4+ T cells from PBMCs. These TCRs come from a human donor in good health. Each CDR3 is given without its conserved first and last residue. Clone size is shown for a subset of rows, as once, few, many or a class of expanded clone.

clone_size j_call v_call cdr3_aa
few TRBJ2-1 TRBV7-9 ASSHGATDEQF
NA TRBJ2-3 TRBV19 ASQAGASTDTQY
NA TRBJ1-5 TRBV7-8 ASSWGRGPHQPQH
once TRBJ1-5 TRBV9 ASSVGKGSNNQPQH
NA TRBJ1-1 TRBV4-1 ASSRGDRAPEAF
NA TRBJ2-1 TRBV19 ASRPSGLAGNNEQF
few TRBJ2-5 TRBV5-8 ASSSRQGTQY
NA TRBJ1-1 TRBV10-3 AISPGQGLETEAF
NA TRBJ2-7 TRBV10-3 AISESVQGAAEQY
NA TRBJ2-1 TRBV27 ASAPAESSYNEQF
NA TRBJ2-1 TRBV10-2 ASSSQRVNEQF
once TRBJ2-7 TRBV9 ASSVEPGRSYEQY
NA TRBJ1-6 TRBV11-2 ASSSEQGMLSPLH
NA TRBJ2-3 TRBV6-5 ASMGSAADTQY
NA TRBJ2-1 TRBV10-2 ASTVTERSSYNEQF
NA TRBJ1-1 TRBV28 ASRQGSYTEAF
NA TRBJ2-7 TRBV6-6 ASSSRTYEQY
NA TRBJ2-2 TRBV29-1 SVELRRRTGELF
NA TRBJ2-3 TRBV11-1 ASSFGGVGTDTQY
NA TRBJ2-7 TRBV4-2 ASSQEGGRRYEQY
NA TRBJ2-7 TRBV28 ASSLGGVTYEQY
NA TRBJ2-1 TRBV11-2 ASSPPLQTGARFLEQF
NA TRBJ2-7 TRBV9 ASSTTGTSYEQY
NA TRBJ2-1 TRBV5-1 ASSLGVGGNEQF
NA TRBJ2-3 TRBV5-1 ASSLLASATTDTQY
NA TRBJ1-5 TRBV6-1 ASSETGYHQPQH
NA TRBJ2-2 TRBV10-3 AIRGGGTAANTGELF
NA TRBJ2-7 TRBV19 ASSTDRTKPSYEQY
NA TRBJ2-1 TRBV6-5 ASTIDRLHGNEQF
NA TRBJ2-2 TRBV28 ASSRKKKAGGTGELF
NA TRBJ2-1 TRBV9 ASSVAPAGLAGDNEQF
NA TRBJ1-4 TRBV19 ASSTPRQGATNEKLF
NA TRBJ1-5 TRBV28 ANGQGGYQPQH
NA TRBJ2-7 TRBV2 ASSGIGTVPGYEQY
few TRBJ1-5 TRBV6-5 ASRLGTGGNQPQH
NA TRBJ1-2 TRBV19 ASSIGLAGGYT
NA TRBJ2-3 TRBV29-1 SVTGPLPDTQY
NA TRBJ2-7 TRBV12-3/TRBV12-4 ASSFIGNEQY
NA TRBJ2-1 TRBV12-3/TRBV12-4 ASSTGPYEQF
NA TRBJ2-2 TRBV9 ASSRVGRGGTGELF
once TRBJ1-1 TRBV28 ASSQRPRLAF
NA TRBJ1-2 TRBV18 ASSPPKRQDAGGYT
NA TRBJ1-5 TRBV18 ASSLTGTGGKVSNQPQH
NA TRBJ1-5 TRBV19 ASSIPAGPGGQPQH
once TRBJ2-3 TRBV30 AWTVGTSGGTDTQY
NA TRBJ2-7 TRBV3-1/TRBV3-2 ASSHEGIYEQY
NA TRBJ2-1 TRBV6-6 ASSYSAGVSYNEQF
NA TRBJ1-1 TRBV7-9 ASRRRGQRTEAF
NA TRBJ2-7 TRBV11-2 ASSRDGQGEQY